These 24 T cell receptor beta chains were all obtained from the same sample, sequenced in a study of PD-L1 blockade in urothelial cancer. Method: immunoSEQ multiplex PCR; TCRdb's copy keeps in-frame clones and lacks some. The sample consists of tens of thousands of clones, approximately 86% of them appearing once. Time point of the sample: pretreatment peripheral blood. Material: PBMCs, obtained around atezolizumab (anti-PD-L1) treatment. All receptors come from a man aged 55 to 70 with urothelial cancer.

The rearrangement uses TRBV2 and TRBJ2-3, with D possibly TRBD1 on 6 matching bases. Trimming took off 5 bases at V and 2 bases at J, with 11 bases between the two ends. Germline CDR1 SNHLY, CDR2 FYNNEI. The CDR3 spans 14 residues. CDR3 coding DNA: TGTGCCAGCAGTCGACAGGCACTCACAGATACGCAGTATTTT. It specifies CASSRQALTDTQYF.

This chain links TRBV6-4 with TRBJ2-1; 9 bases align to TRBD2. The CDR3 extends over 14 amino acids. The germline gives CDR1 MRHNA, CDR2 SNTAGT. Unmatched junction bases numbered 5, after V lost 6 bases and J lost 5 bases. DNA of the CDR3: TGTGCCAGCAGACCGGGACTAGCTAACAATGAGCAGTTCTTC. Translating gives CASRPGLANNEQFF.

The chain has TRBV2 and TRBJ2-3; 9 nucleotides align to TRBD2. The CDR3 consists of 14 residues. V was pared by 8 bases and J by 2 bases, with 5 bases of the junction left unmatched. Per germline, CDR1 SNHLY and CDR2 FYNNEI. The CDR3 sequence: CASEASGVTDTQYF. CDR3 nucleotide sequence: TGTGCCAGCGAAGCTAGCGGGGTCACAGATACGCAGTATTTT.

The CDR3 protein is CASSWDFSSYNEQFF. Here the CDR3 DNA reads TGCGCCAGCAGCTGGGACTTCAGCTCCTACAATGAGCAGTTCTTC. This chain links TRBV5-1 with TRBJ2-1; D perhaps matches TRBD2 (6 bases). V was cut by 3 bases and J by 0 bases, with 10 bases left in between. The CDR3 has 15 residues. The V gene's germline CDR1 is SGHRS and CDR2 YFSETQ. Based on the CDR3 plus reference TRBV5-1 and TRBJ2-1, the full variable domain is KAGVTQTPRYLIKTRGQQVTLSCSPISGHRSVSWYQQTPGQGLQFLFEYFSETQRNKGNFPGRFSGRQFSNSRSEMNVSTLELGDSALYLCASSWDFSSYNEQFFGPGTRLTVL.

This rearrangement joins TRBV5-1 to TRBJ2-5; TRBD2 matches 9 bases. The V segment lost 2 bases and the J segment 3 bases; nucleotides outside the gene matches: 8. The CDR3 spans 16 residues. Germline V gene sequence: CDR1 SGHRS, CDR2 YFSETQ. In nucleotides, the CDR3 is TGCGCCAGCAGCTTTCCATATAGCGGGAGAAAAGAGACCCAGTACTTC. As protein: CASSFPYSGRKETQYF.

V gene TRBV7-9 combines with J gene TRBJ1-1; D is perhaps TRBD1 (5 bases). Germline assignment: CDR1 SEHNR and CDR2 FQNEAQ (reference sequence). V was clipped by 7 bases and J by 0 bases, with 18 bases between them. This CDR3 comprises 16 residues. CDR3 sequence: CASTRAYSDMNTEAFF. In DNA form, the CDR3 reads TGTGCCAGCACCAGAGCTTATTCGGACATGAACACTGAAGCTTTCTTT.

V is TRBV7-3 and J is TRBJ1-2, with 11 bases matching TRBD1. This CDR3 is built from 15 residues. The germline V gene encodes CDR1 SGHTA and CDR2 FQGTGA. V shed 5 bases and J 1 base; nucleotides not matched to a gene: 3. CDR3 nucleotides: TGTGCCAGCAGCGAAGGGACAGGGGGTAACTATGGCTACACCTTC. It translates to CASSEGTGGNYGYTF.

This clone was recorded once. The V and J genes are TRBV21-1 and TRBJ2-2; the table's D gene call, TRBD2, was not cross checked with the DNA. TRBV21-1 is described as a pseudogene. The CDR3 covers 18 residues. The CDR3: CASSLVSRTSLRTGELFF. The CDR3 nucleotides are TGTGCCAGCAGCCTCGTTAGCAGGACTAGCCTTCGCACCGGGGAGCTGTTTTTT.

Only one count was recorded for this clone. The chain joins TRBV5-6 to TRBJ2-5; TRBD2 aligns across 7 bases. The CDR3 runs 14 residues. The junction had 6 bases not matched to a gene; V was cut back by 2 bases and J by 5 bases. Germline V gene sequence: CDR1 SGHDT, CDR2 YYEEEE. In DNA form, the CDR3 reads TGTGCCAGCAGCTTTTCTCGGGGGGAGGAGACCCAGTACTTC. The encoded protein is CASSFSRGEETQYF.

This clone was seen only once. The V call is TRBV5-4, the J call TRBJ1-5; possible D gene TRBD1, 5 bases. Trimming stripped 4 bases from V and 3 bases from J, with 14 bases between. The CDR3 length is 15 residues. From germline, CDR1 is SGHNT and CDR2 YYREEE (reference sequence). The CDR3 is CASSTGGTTNQPQHF. CDR3 DNA: TGTGCCAGCAGCACGGGGGGGACTACCAATCAGCCCCAGCATTTT.

The chain employs TRBV6-1 and TRBJ1-5; 7 nucleotides match TRBD1. In germline, CDR1 is MNHNS, CDR2 SASEGT. V trimming: 8 bases; J trimming: 4 bases; junction bases outside the gene matches: 11. The CDR3 totals 15 residues. This CDR3 reads CASLQTGSLNQPQHF. CDR3 sequence (DNA): TGTGCCAGCCTACAGACAGGGTCCCTTAATCAGCCCCAGCATTTT.

The V call is TRBV30, the J call TRBJ2-5, with TRBD1 matching 11 bases. Germline V gene sequence: CDR1 GTSNPN, CDR2 SVGIG (reference sequence). V was clipped by 8 bases and J by 5 bases; unmatched bases: 7. The CDR3 is 13 residues long. The CDR3 reads CAHGTGGVETQYF. The CDR3 DNA follows: TGTGCCCACGGGACAGGGGGTGTGGAGACCCAGTACTTC.

Comments on this clone: An end of the junction differs from the germline gene, which may be a read error. The chain couples TRBV7-3 to TRBJ2-7; 8 positions agree with TRBD1. Looked up from germline, CDR1 is SGHTA and CDR2 is FQGTGA. This CDR3 region has 17 residues. CDR3: CASRLTQGDRPHYEQYF. CDR3 nucleotide sequence: TGTGCCAGCAGATTAACACAGGGGGACCGACCTCACTACGAGCAGTACTTC.

Remarks on this clone: Sequence at one end of the junction differs from germline and may be a read error. This chain's CDR3 is CASSRGPLFNEQFF. CDR3 nucleotide sequence: TGTGCTAGCAGTAGGGGTCCCCTCTTCAATGAGCAGTTCTTC. The V and J genes are TRBV7-7 and TRBJ2-1; D may be TRBD1 (5 bases). This CDR3 region has 14 residues. CDR1 and CDR2 (germline): SSHAT, FNYEAQ (reference sequence).

In nucleotides, the CDR3 is TGCGCCAGCAGCGGTGACAGTTACTACGAGCAGTACTTC. Protein: CASSGDSYYEQYF. V is TRBV5-1 and J is TRBJ2-7; D might be TRBD1 (5 bases). The ends were cut back, 4 bases at V and 3 bases at J, with 11 bases in the middle. Looked up from germline, CDR1 is SGHRS and CDR2 is YFSETQ. The CDR3 loop spans 13 amino acids.

This chain joins TRBV6-6 and TRBJ1-1; maybe TRBD1 (5 bases). Germline V CDR1 and CDR2: MNHNY, SVGAGI (reference sequence). Trimming took off 6 bases at V and 1 base at J, with 9 bases between the two ends. The CDR3 has 13 amino acids. CDR3 sequence: CASSQGRNTEAFF. The CDR3 region has the DNA TGTGCCAGCAGCCAGGGCAGGAACACTGAAGCTTTCTTT.

CDR3 protein: CASSIGTRVGSPLHF. The CDR3 DNA follows: TGTGCCAGTAGTATTGGAACACGGGTGGGTTCACCCCTCCACTTT. V gene TRBV19 combines with J gene TRBJ1-6; D gene unclear. The germline CDR1 and CDR2 sequences are LNHDA and SQIVND (reference sequence). Trimming removed 3 bases from V and 9 bases from J, with 15 bases in between. This CDR3 is built from 15 residues. Full variable domain (missing parts from reference TRBV19 and TRBJ1-6): DGGITQSPKYLFRKEGQNVTLSCEQNLNHDAMYWYRQDPGQGLRLIYYSQIVNDFQKGDIAEGYSVSREKKESFPLTVTSAQKNPTAFYLCASSIGTRVGSPLHFGNGTRLTVT.

This chain joins TRBV25-1 and TRBJ2-7; D not certain. CDR3 size: 17 residues. V was shortened by 0 bases and J by 0 bases, with 15 bases between the two germline ends. Germline V CDR1 and CDR2: MGHDK, SYGVNS. The CDR3 reads CASSEYGHGISSYEQYF. In DNA form, the CDR3 reads TGTGCCAGCAGTGAATATGGGCACGGAATCAGCTCCTACGAGCAGTACTTC.

This clone was observed a handful of times. V is TRBV25-1 and J is TRBJ1-2; 10 bases are a match to TRBD1. The CDR3 length is 13 residues. Germline CDR1 MGHDK, CDR2 SYGVNS. The V and J ends lost 8 bases and 6 bases, in that order; junction bases with no gene match: 6. The CDR3 DNA reads TGTGCCAGCCGAGACAGGGGGCCGGATGGCTACACCTTC. Protein product: CASRDRGPDGYTF.

V is TRBV25-1 and J is TRBJ2-7; 7 nucleotides align to TRBD1. CDR1 is MGHDK, CDR2 SYGVNS, per germline. The CDR3 is made up of 13 amino acids. Unmatched junction bases numbered 6, after V lost 3 bases and J lost 7 bases. The CDR3 spells CASSDKGALEQYF. The CDR3, as DNA: TGTGCCAGCAGTGATAAGGGGGCGCTTGAGCAGTACTTC.

In its sample, this clone was seen once. The chain has TRBV19 and TRBJ2-3; TRBD2 matches 11 bases. With V trimmed by 3 bases and J by 10 bases, 9 bases remained unmatched. The germline gives CDR1 LNHDA, CDR2 SQIVND (reference sequence). The CDR3 extends over 15 amino acids. In DNA, the CDR3 is TGTGCCAGTAGTATTATAGCGGGGGGGCTTCGGGCGCAGTATTTT. It translates to CASSIIAGGLRAQYF.

The chain recombines TRBV9 with TRBJ2-7, with 8 bases identical to TRBD2. CDR1 and CDR2 from the germline V gene are SGDLS and YYNGEE. The ends lost 4 bases at V and 6 bases at J; junction bases unmatched: 9. The CDR3 runs to 14 residues. The CDR3 protein is CASSPGGVRGEQYF. CDR3 DNA: TGTGCCAGCAGCCCGGGGGGGGTCCGCGGCGAGCAGTACTTC.

The chain employs TRBV11-2 and TRBJ2-3, with D tentatively TRBD1 (5 bases). The germline V gene has CDR1 SGHAT and CDR2 FQNNGV. This CDR3 is built from 15 residues. The V end lost 1 base, the J end lost 5 bases, and 13 bases lay between the germline ends. CDR3 protein: CASSLVGGAGDTQYF. CDR3 in DNA: TGTGCCAGCAGCTTAGTTGGTGGGGCTGGAGATACGCAGTATTTT. Based on the CDR3 plus reference TRBV11-2 and TRBJ2-3, the full variable domain is EAGVAQSPRYKIIEKRQSVAFWCNPISGHATLYWYQQILGQGPKLLIQFQNNGVVDDSQLPKDRFSAERLKGVDSTLKIQPAKLEDSAVYLCASSLVGGAGDTQYFGPGTRLTVL.

This rearrangement joins TRBV18 to TRBJ2-1, with D uncertain. Looked up from germline, CDR1 is KGHSH and CDR2 is LQKENI. CDR3 length equals 14 residues. V was cut by 4 bases and J by 1 base, with 8 bases left in between. The CDR3 protein is CASSLTDSYNEQFF. CDR3 coding DNA: TGTGCCAGCTCACTAACAGATTCCTACAATGAGCAGTTCTTC.